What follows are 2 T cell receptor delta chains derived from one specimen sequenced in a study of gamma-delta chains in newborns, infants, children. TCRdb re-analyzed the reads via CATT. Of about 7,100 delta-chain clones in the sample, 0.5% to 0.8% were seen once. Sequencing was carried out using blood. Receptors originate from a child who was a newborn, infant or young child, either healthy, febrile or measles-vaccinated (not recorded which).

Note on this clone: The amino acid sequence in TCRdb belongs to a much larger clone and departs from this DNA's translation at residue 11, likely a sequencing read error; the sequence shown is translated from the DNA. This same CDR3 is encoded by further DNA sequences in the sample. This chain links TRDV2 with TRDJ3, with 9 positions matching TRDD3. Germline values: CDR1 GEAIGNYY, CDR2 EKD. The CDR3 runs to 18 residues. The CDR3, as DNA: TGTGCCTGTGACACCGTACTGGGGGACTCCCGGGACACCCGACAGATGTTTTTC. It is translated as CACDTVLGDSRDTRQMFF.

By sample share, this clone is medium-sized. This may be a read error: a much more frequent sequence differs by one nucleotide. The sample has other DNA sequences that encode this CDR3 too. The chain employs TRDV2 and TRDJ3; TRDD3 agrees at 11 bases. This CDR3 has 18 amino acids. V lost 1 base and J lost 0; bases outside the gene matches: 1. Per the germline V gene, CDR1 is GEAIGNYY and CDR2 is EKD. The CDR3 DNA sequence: TGTGCCTGTGACACTGGGGGATACGGCTCCTGGGACACCCGACAGATGTTTTTC. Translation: CACDTGGYGSWDTRQMFF.